Shown below are 21 T cell receptor beta chains from a single sample sequenced in a study of blood T cell repertoires in COVID-19. The repertoire was sequenced with immunoSEQ multiplex PCR; TCRdb's copy has only in-frame clones and lacks some. The sample yields 88,000 or so clones, 86% seen once. Sample: peripheral blood. Receptors originate from a man aged 55 to 69 with acute or convalescent COVID-19.

The chain carries TRBV7-2 and TRBJ1-3, with D unclear. Trimming stripped 5 bases from V and 0 bases from J, with 8 bases between. The CDR3 runs to 14 residues. Per germline, CDR1 SGHTA and CDR2 FQGNSA. CDR3 nucleotides: TGTGCCAGCAGCATCGGGAACTCTGGAAACACCATATATTTT. This encodes CASSIGNSGNTIYF.

The chain links TRBV30 to TRBJ2-7, with D possibly TRBD1 on 5 matching bases. The germline gives CDR1 GTSNPN, CDR2 SVGIG (reference sequence). Trimming shortened V by 4 bases and J by 2 bases, and 18 bases separated the two germline ends. This CDR3 has 15 amino acids. CDR3 amino acids: CAWTQNPDRPYEQYF. The CDR3 coding sequence is TGTGCCTGGACTCAAAATCCAGACAGACCCTACGAGCAGTACTTC.

This sequence joins TRBV6-5 and TRBJ1-2, with TRBD1 identical over 11 bases. The V gene's germline CDR1 is MNHEY and CDR2 SVGAGI. J lost 3 bases, V lost 6 bases, and 6 bases had no gene match. The CDR3 covers 15 residues. CDR3 loop: CASRLGTGGYYGYTF. The CDR3 nucleotides read TGTGCCAGCAGACTCGGGACAGGGGGTTACTATGGCTACACCTTC.

The chain carries TRBV6-6 and TRBJ2-7, with D tentatively TRBD1 (6 bases). The germline V gene encodes CDR1 MNHNY and CDR2 SVGAGI (reference sequence). V was trimmed by 4 bases and J by 3 bases, leaving 13 bases between them. CDR3 size: 14 residues. The CDR3 nucleotides are TGTGCCAGCAGTTCTGACAGGACAGACTACGAGCAGTACTTC. Translated, it gives CASSSDRTDYEQYF.

This clone appeared once. The chain combines TRBV7-2 with TRBJ1-2, with TRBD1 identical over 10 bases. Germline values: CDR1 SGHTA, CDR2 FQGNSA. CDR3 length equals 15 residues. The V and J ends lost 5 bases and 5 bases, in that order; junction bases with no gene match: 8. The CDR3 region has the DNA TGTGCCAGCAGCCCCAGGACAGGGGGTGTATATGGCTACACCTTC. This sequence encodes CASSPRTGGVYGYTF.

The sample holds a few counts of this clone. The J gene is TRBJ2-1, the V gene TRBV6-6, with D unresolved. The CDR3 loop spans 12 amino acids. The V gene's germline CDR1 is MNHNY and CDR2 SVGAGI (reference sequence). With 5 bases removed from V and 10 bases from J, the gap between germline ends came to 12 bases. The CDR3 here is CASSPQSFEQFF. The CDR3 region has the DNA TGTGCCAGCAGTCCACAAAGTTTCGAGCAGTTCTTC.

A word on this clone: Germline and junction disagree at one end, which may indicate a read error. CDR3 in DNA: TGTGCCAGTAAAACTTCCGACAGGGGGGCAATGAACGCTGAAGCTTTCTTT. Amino acids: CASKTSDRGAMNAEAFF. The genes are TRBV19 and TRBJ1-1; 9 nucleotides align to TRBD1. This CDR3 contains 17 residues. Germline loops: CDR1 LNHDA, CDR2 SQIVND (reference sequence).

This clone was detected once. J is TRBJ1-1 and V is TRBV29-1; D may be TRBD1 (5 bases). Trimming removed 1 base from V and 11 bases from J, with 14 bases in between. Looked up from germline, CDR1 is SQVTM and CDR2 is ANQGSEA. The CDR3 loop spans 12 amino acids. The CDR3 here is CSVEGGATEAFF. DNA for the CDR3: TGCAGCGTTGAAGGGGGCGCGACAGAGGCTTTCTTT.

The rearrangement links TRBV2 to TRBJ2-1; D remains ambiguous. The germline CDR1 and CDR2 sequences are SNHLY and FYNNEI. Deletions cut 4 bases from V and 0 bases from J, with 10 bases between. The length of the CDR3 is 15 residues. The CDR3 DNA reads TGTGCCAGCAGTGGACTGGCTAGCTCCTACAATGAGCAGTTCTTC. It encodes CASSGLASSYNEQFF.

V is TRBV12-3 or TRBV12-4 and J is TRBJ2-4, with D perhaps matching TRBD1 (5 bases). This CDR3 comprises 13 residues. Trimming stripped 2 bases from V and 5 bases from J, with 7 bases between. The CDR3 bases are TGTGCCAGCAGTTTACTGACAGAAAACATTCAGTACTTC. Translation: CASSLLTENIQYF.

CDR3 sequence: CASSVTGQAFSYEQYF. CDR3 sequence (DNA): TGTGCCAGCAGCGTAACGGGACAGGCCTTCTCCTACGAGCAGTACTTC. The chain employs TRBV9 and TRBJ2-7; TRBD1 agrees at 8 bases. The length of the CDR3 is 16 residues. Germline CDR1 SGDLS, CDR2 YYNGEE. V was pared by 1 base and J by 0 bases, with 6 bases of the junction left unmatched.

The rearrangement uses TRBV4-2 and TRBJ2-3, with 8 bases lining up with TRBD2. There are 17 residues in the CDR3. Germline V gene lookup returns CDR1 LGHNA and CDR2 YNFKEQ. V lost 2 bases and J lost 0; bases outside the gene matches: 7. The CDR3 DNA reads as TGTGCCAGCAGCCAACTGTCTGCTAGCGGGAGCACAGATACGCAGTATTTT. This translates into CASSQLSASGSTDTQYF.

The CDR3 nucleotides read TGTGCCAGCAGCGAGACTAGCGTATTCGCAGATACGCAGTATTTT. Translating it yields CASSETSVFADTQYF. J is TRBJ2-3 and V is TRBV7-9, with 8 bases matching TRBD2. The CDR3 has 15 residues. Germline CDR1 and CDR2: SEHNR and FQNEAQ (reference sequence). V shed 5 bases, J shed 4 bases, and the junction held 8 bases outside the gene matches.

The V gene is TRBV5-1, the J gene TRBJ2-7; 7 bases fit TRBD1. The ends lost 2 bases at V and 5 bases at J; junction bases unmatched: 7. The CDR3 consists of 14 residues. Germline loops: CDR1 SGHRS, CDR2 YFSETQ. This CDR3 is CASSLRQGRDEQYF. CDR3 coding DNA: TGCGCCAGCAGCTTACGACAGGGCCGCGACGAGCAGTACTTC.

The genes are TRBV3-1 (or the pseudogene TRBV3-2) and TRBJ1-2, with D possibly TRBD1 on 6 matching bases. The CDR3 is made up of 15 amino acids. CDR1 LGHDT and CDR2 YNNKEL come from the germline V gene (reference sequence). V lost 1 base, J lost 6 bases, and 15 bases lay in between. DNA for the CDR3: TGTGCCAGCAGCCAAGTATCGGGGGGCCGCAATGGCTACACCTTC. Its translation: CASSQVSGGRNGYTF.

Here the CDR3 DNA reads TGTGCCAGCAGCTCCCGGGTCAAAAACATTCAGTACTTC. Amino acid sequence: CASSSRVKNIQYF. The V and J genes are TRBV7-2 and TRBJ2-4; D not resolved. Germline assignment: CDR1 SGHTA and CDR2 FQGNSA. Trimming took 4 bases from V and 3 from J, leaving 7 bases between them. The CDR3 consists of 13 residues. The whole variable domain, remainder taken from reference TRBV7-2 and TRBJ2-4, is GAGVSQSPSNKVTEKGKDVELRCDPISGHTALYWYRQSLGQGLEFLIYFQGNSAPDKSGLPSDRFSAERTGGSVSTLTIQRTQQEDSAVYLCASSSRVKNIQYFGAGTRLSVL.

The chain recombines TRBV7-9 with TRBJ2-7; D ambiguous. The CDR3 is 14 residues long. Germline lookup yields CDR1 SEHNR and CDR2 FQNEAQ (reference sequence). Trimming shortened V by 1 base and J by 1 base, and 8 bases separated the two germline ends. CDR3 protein: CASSLGAGSYEQYF. For the CDR3, the DNA is TGTGCCAGCAGCTTAGGCGCAGGTTCCTACGAGCAGTACTTC.

The chain combines TRBV30 with TRBJ2-7; 8 bases map to TRBD2. Germline V CDR1 and CDR2: GTSNPN, SVGIG (reference sequence). The CDR3 sequence is 14 residues long. After removal of 4 bases from V and 6 bases from J, the junction contained 11 bases not matched to a gene. The CDR3 coding sequence is TGTGCCTGGACCCTCGGGGCCGCGGGGGGCGAGCAGTACTTC. Translation: CAWTLGAAGGEQYF.

The rearrangement joins TRBV10-3 to TRBJ1-2; D gene ambiguous. This CDR3 is 11 amino acids long. The V end lost 7 bases, the J end lost 13 bases, and 16 bases lay between the germline ends. Germline V gene lookup returns CDR1 ENHRY and CDR2 SYGVKD. The CDR3 bases are TGTGCCATCAAAGATAACCAGGCCGCCACCTTC. It specifies CAIKDNQAATF.

The rearrangement joins TRBV6-6 to TRBJ2-3, with 7 bases identical to TRBD2. V shed 7 bases and J 6 bases; nucleotides not matched to a gene: 13. There are 15 residues in the CDR3. Germline CDR1 reads MNHNY; CDR2 reads SVGAGI (reference sequence). The CDR3 DNA sequence: TGTGCCAGCATTGCAAGCGGGGCCGGTGGGGATACGCAGTATTTT. Translation gives CASIASGAGGDTQYF.

This chain connects TRBV29-1 to TRBJ1-3, with D possibly TRBD1 on 5 matching bases. Germline values: CDR1 SQVTM, CDR2 ANQGSEA. This CDR3 region has 14 residues. V was pared by 4 bases and J by 2 bases, with 12 bases between. CDR3 region: CSVVVRGAGNTIYF. The DNA of the CDR3 is TGCAGCGTTGTTGTTCGGGGGGCTGGAAACACCATATATTTT.